The 2 T cell receptor beta chains in this list originate from one sample, sequenced in a study of cytomegalovirus exposure and HLA in healthy donors. Use of 60 Vbeta and 13 Jbeta primers characterized the PCR. Data came from immunoSEQ multiplex PCR; TCRdb stores just in-frame clones and leaves some out. The data show some 190,000 clones, around 73% seen once. Input material: PBMCs. The receptors were sampled from a woman younger than 45 in good health and CMV-seropositive.

V and J are TRBV28 and TRBJ1-1; 7 nucleotides agree with TRBD1. V was clipped by 6 bases and J by 4 bases; unmatched bases: 20. CDR1 is MDHEN and CDR2 is SYDVKM in the germline V gene. The length of the CDR3 is 18 residues. The CDR3: CASSSLRDSKQHLTEAFF. In DNA form, the CDR3 reads TGTGCCAGCAGCTCTCTCCGGGACAGTAAACAACATCTCACTGAAGCTTTCTTT.

This sequence joins TRBV18 and TRBJ1-5, with 10 bases aligning to TRBD1. Losses at the gene ends were 8 bases for V and 7 bases for J; bases not matched to a gene: 8. This CDR3 is built from 14 residues. The V gene's germline CDR1 is KGHSH and CDR2 LQKENI. The CDR3 nucleotides are TGTGCCAGCGACGACAGGGGGCGCAGCCAGCCCCAGCATTTT. Translating gives CASDDRGRSQPQHF.